The entry below describes one TCR beta chain. Its cognate antigen is unknown. Then a second PCR, running about 7 to 11 cycles, was carried out with a sample-barcoded 5' primer and a J-beta primer mix. Researchers report that a template-switch adaptor with 12 random nucleotides tagged each cDNA molecule. One entry per CDR3 protein, called by TCRdb with MiXCR from the 5' RACE reads. The sample holds fewer than 900,000 distinct CDR3 sequences, roughly 45% seen once. This record belongs to a study of blood T cells in healthy people across ages. For the study at large: When template switching was applied, about one barcoded beta molecule was captured per two T cells. Study results and limitations: Because sorting was not performed, PBMCs prevented conclusive naive versus antigen-experienced comparison.

The CDR3 sequence is 14 residues long. Germline V gene data show CDR1 as MNHNY and CDR2 as SVGAGI (reference sequence). Trimming removed 6 bases at V and 5 bases at J, with 16 bases between. This sequence joins TRBV6-6 and TRBJ2-5; D perhaps matches TRBD2 (7 bases). This TCR was sampled from a woman in her sixties in good health. The material sequenced was blood. CDR3 sequence reads: CASRKRGGPETQYF. DNA for the CDR3: TGTGCCAGCAGAAAAAGGGGGGGGCCGGAGACCCAGTACTTC.